One and the same sample provided the 9 T cell receptor beta chains below, sequenced in a study of identical twins. A single record per CDR3 protein comes from TCRdb applying MiXCR to the 5' RACE reads. This sample has fewer than 650,000 distinct CDR3 sequences, with roughly 7.2% found just once. These data also featured in a second study, about yellow fever vaccine responses in identical twins.

Source material: PBMCs. These receptors were collected from a woman under 30 in good health.

At least ten counts were recorded for this clonotype. The genes are TRBV2 and TRBJ2-7, with D possibly being TRBD1 (6 bases). The ends were cut back, 4 bases at V and 9 bases at J, with 19 bases in the middle. Per the germline V gene, CDR1 is SNHLY and CDR2 is FYNNEI. The CDR3 loop spans 14 amino acids. CDR3 amino acids: CASSGRTASLMQYV. CDR3 DNA sequence: TGTGCCAGCAGTGGTCGGACAGCCTCGCTTATGCAGTACGTC.

This clonotype has just a few counts. The V gene is TRBV6-1, the J gene TRBJ2-4; D remains ambiguous. CDR1 is MNHNS and CDR2 is SASEGT in the germline V gene. The CDR3 loop spans 15 amino acids. V was clipped by 6 bases and J by 1 base, with 13 bases between them. The CDR3 here is CASSPIQFAKNIQYF. In nucleotides, the CDR3 is TGTGCCAGCAGCCCAATTCAGTTCGCCAAAAACATTCAGTACTTC.

CDR3 sequence: CASSSIGGATSGELFF. CDR3 DNA: TGTGCCAGCTCATCAATCGGGGGGGCGACGAGCGGGGAGCTGTTTTTT. V is TRBV18 and J is TRBJ2-2; 8 bases agree with TRBD2. V dropped 5 bases and J dropped 7; count of bases not matched to a gene: 12. This CDR3 spans 16 amino acids. Germline CDR1 reads KGHSH; CDR2 reads LQKENI.

This clonotype was seen more than once but under ten times. The chain combines TRBV7-2 with TRBJ2-2, with D perhaps TRBD2 (6 bases). This CDR3 contains 17 residues. The germline V gene encodes CDR1 SGHTA and CDR2 FQGNSA. V dropped 1 base and J dropped 5 bases, with 17 bases sitting between them. CDR3 residues: CASSLVAAQRWTGELFF. Here the CDR3 DNA reads TGTGCCAGCAGCTTAGTAGCGGCCCAGCGGTGGACCGGGGAGCTGTTTTTT.

This CDR3 is CSVVGSPLIGLSYNEQFF. As DNA, the CDR3 is TGCAGCGTAGTGGGTAGTCCTCTGATAGGACTCTCCTACAATGAGCAGTTCTTC. The chain recombines TRBV29-1 with TRBJ2-1, with a tentative D call TRBD2 (5 bases). CDR3 length: 18 amino acids. The V gene's germline CDR1 is SQVTM and CDR2 ANQGSEA. With 6 bases removed from V and 0 bases from J, the gap between germline ends came to 24 bases.

This clonotype was seen ten or more times. This chain uses TRBV5-1 with TRBJ1-1; a possible D gene is TRBD1 (5 bases). This CDR3 has 14 amino acids. The ends were cut back, 3 bases at V and 5 bases at J, with 14 bases in the middle. Germline CDR1 is SGHRS and CDR2 is YFSETQ. CDR3 bases: TGCGCCAGCAGCTGGCGGGGGGAAGGTACTGAAGCTTTCTTT. It encodes CASSWRGEGTEAFF.

This clonotype was observed many times. This chain uses TRBV10-3 with TRBJ2-5; a possible D gene is TRBD1 (5 bases). Germline V gene sequence: CDR1 ENHRY, CDR2 SYGVKD. Trimming pared 5 bases from V and 2 bases from J, leaving 9 bases between. There are 13 residues in the CDR3. As DNA, the CDR3 is TGTGCCATCAGTAGAACAGGTCAAGAGACCCAGTACTTC. Translated, it gives CAISRTGQETQYF.

The table lists this clonotype with a few counts. The rearrangement joins TRBV20-1 to TRBJ2-3; 8 bases map to TRBD2. Germline V gene sequence: CDR1 DFQATT, CDR2 SNEGSKA (reference sequence). Trimming cost V 6 bases and J 3 bases; bases outside gene matches: 14. This CDR3 contains 16 residues. CDR3 nucleotide sequence: TGCAGTGCCCCCTCTCAGAGGCGGGAGGAGACAGATACGCAGTATTTT. This gives the protein CSAPSQRREETDTQYF.

This clonotype showed up just a few times. The chain has TRBV10-3 and TRBJ2-2, with 10 bases matching TRBD1. V was clipped by 6 bases and J by 5 bases; unmatched bases: 6. The germline CDR1 and CDR2 sequences are ENHRY and SYGVKD. CDR3 size: 15 residues. In DNA form, the CDR3 reads TGTGCCATCAGCCCCGGGACAGGGGATACCGGGGAGCTGTTTTTT. Protein: CAISPGTGDTGELFF.